Included here is one TCR beta chain sequence, with context. The specificity of this receptor is unknown. This may come from a read error, since a much larger clone is one base off. This sample stems from a study of T cells in Graves' hyperthyroidism and ophthalmopathy (dated by TCRdb to 2018 to 2020). Background on the whole study: Peripheral blood was collected at initial diagnosis, before any treatment. TCR V-J signatures able to tell the groups apart were searched for in a discovery cohort of some 100 patients, of whom roughly 42 had Graves' ophthalmopathy and 57 had stable Graves' hyperthyroidism. Prospective prediction of ophthalmopathy was tested in an independent validation cohort of approximately 19 hyperthyroidism patients and 15 to 17 patients who later progressed to ophthalmopathy. The 85 to 100 discovery patients were randomly split 7:3 into training and test sets. Thyroid tissue and blood T-cell repertoires from several Graves' hyperthyroidism patients were also compared in the study. Following sampling, methimazole starting at 30 mg daily was given to hyperthyroidism patients, and high-dose intravenous methylprednisolone was given to ophthalmopathy patients. TCR Vbeta CDR3 sequencing of some 140 peripheral blood samples (approximately 44 ophthalmopathy, 75 or so hyperthyroidism and roughly 17 progressor patients) is reported in the paper. Points the paper makes about the study in general: In cross-validation, a model built on a 13 V-J signature told ophthalmopathy apart from stable hyperthyroidism with approximately 90% sensitivity and around 83% specificity, and in testing the same model reached 80%/75%. During validation, the model predicted progression to ophthalmopathy a median of approximately six months ahead of onset, with almost 71% sensitivity and about 75% specificity. Most expanded thyroid clonotypes (frequency above 0.001) were also found in blood, which suggests that blood repertoires may mirror thyroid immune responses. Sample size was not statistically predetermined, and investigators were not blinded to group allocation.

The TCR beta CDR3 regions were amplified from RNA transcripts. A first-round RT-PCR of the TCR CDR3 used the HTBI primer set with the Qiagen OneStep RT-PCR kit. A second multiplex PCR round built the libraries, followed by size selection and purification. The libraries were sequenced on an Illumina HiSeq2000 using paired-end 100 bp reads. The authors' pipeline ran thus. SOAPnuke was used to process the raw data, throwing out any read that contained adapters or uncalled bases, had a mean Phred below 15, or lacked an exact constant-primer or identifier match. COPE v1.2.5 was used to merge high-quality paired reads, and clonotypes were defined as unique nucleotide sequences. MiTCR v1.1 was used to align the clonotypes against IMGT TRBV, TRBD and TRBJ reference segments. Only V-J combinations with frequency above 0.0001, covering about 99% of repertoires, were analysed. A TCS score was defined as the ratio between F50 (clonal expansion) and ExV (chaos), using BLOSUM62-based TCRdist between CDR3 peptides within each V-J. Welch's t-statistics and random forest reduced approximately 520 V-J features to fewer than 15, which were used in a naive Bayes classifier (R e1071). The similarity between thyroid and blood repertoires was quantified using the Morisita-Horn index. The raw public data were reprocessed by TCRdb itself: fastp quality trimming at Q25, MiXCR clonotype calling, in-frame beta chains only. Duplicate CDR3 protein sequences are folded into a single record with the most common DNA and genes. TCRdb, rather than the study authors, made the V and J calls. In this sample the table shows around 800,000 distinct CDR3 sequences, 35% to 40% of which occur a single time. The ten largest clones add up to approximately 8.7% of the sample.

Stable Graves' hyperthyroidism was defined as no progression to ophthalmopathy during 18 months of follow-up. Hyperthyroidism patients were aged 18 to 65 years and newly diagnosed, with disease duration of less than 2 months. Exclusion was applied to patients with uncontrolled infections, other autoimmune diseases, pregnancy or lactation. Diagnoses were established on the basis of clinical symptoms, serum thyroxine and TRAb, thyroid ultrasound, and orbital computed tomography. PBMCs were separated from 10 ml of fresh peripheral blood using Ficoll-Paque density gradient centrifugation. Total RNA was extracted with Trizol reagent, and quality was checked on an Agilent 2100 Bioanalyzer. Taken from cysteine to phenylalanine, the CDR3 has 14 residues. Only the CDR3 DNA stays, 42 bases, in frame from base 1. Reading the germline V gene gives CDR1 ENHRY and CDR2 SYGVKD. Trimming at the junction amounts to 4 bases on V and 5 bases on J, and the germline ends lie 15 bases apart.

The chain is made from TRBV10-3 and TRBJ2-7; the D gene is possibly TRBD1, with 6 bases matching. The sample consisted of blood. This sequence originates from a man aged 18 to 29 with Graves' hyperthyroidism. The DNA reads as follows: TGTGCCATCAGTGGCCAACAGGGTGGGAACGAGCAGTACTTC. Translated, it gives CAISGQQGGNEQYF.